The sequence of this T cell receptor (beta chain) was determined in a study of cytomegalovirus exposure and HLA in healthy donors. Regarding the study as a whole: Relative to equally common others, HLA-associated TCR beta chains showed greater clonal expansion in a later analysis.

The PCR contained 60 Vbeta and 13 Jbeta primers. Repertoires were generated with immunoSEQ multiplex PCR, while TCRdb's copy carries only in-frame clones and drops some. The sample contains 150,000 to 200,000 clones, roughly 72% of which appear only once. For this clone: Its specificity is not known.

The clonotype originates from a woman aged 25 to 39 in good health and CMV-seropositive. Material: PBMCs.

CDR3 sequence reads: CASSPGTGGNYEQYF. The CDR3 DNA follows: TGTGCCAGCTCCCCCGGGACAGGGGGTAACTACGAGCAGTACTTC. The V call is TRBV18, the J call TRBJ2-7; 11 positions match TRBD1. This CDR3 is built from 15 residues. Per the germline V gene, CDR1 is KGHSH and CDR2 is LQKENI. V shed 6 bases and J 3 bases; nucleotides not matched to a gene: 7.